Below, one T cell receptor beta chain is given with its context. Germline-derived CDR1 and CDR2 are SGHAT and FQNNGV. The V end lost 4 bases, the J end lost 0 bases, and 9 bases lay between the germline ends. This CDR3 contains 14 residues. The authors' processing: Quantification of nucleated cells was approximated via reference gene primer amplification. Clones were read by immunoSEQ multiplex PCR, and TCRdb kept only the in-frame ones, dropping some. V and J calls and clone size are copied from that table; D and trimming were computed from the DNA. The table records 350,000 to 500,000 clones, around nine tenths of them present only once. This sample was included in a study of blood T cell repertoires in COVID-19. Looking at the study overall: Some COVID-19 samples were acute and others convalescent; all came from the United States, Italy and Spain.

The chain joins TRBV11-2 to TRBJ1-2; weak D call: TRBD1 (5 bases). Sequencing used PBMCs or T cells enriched from blood (not recorded which). This sequence was found in a woman in her late teens or twenties who had been exposed to COVID-19. CDR3 loop: CASSSQGSNYGYTF. CDR3 DNA: TGTGCCAGCAGCTCGCAGGGATCTAACTATGGCTACACCTTC. Complete variable domain (other parts from reference TRBV11-2 and TRBJ1-2): EAGVAQSPRYKIIEKRQSVAFWCNPISGHATLYWYQQILGQGPKLLIQFQNNGVVDDSQLPKDRFSAERLKGVDSTLKIQPAKLEDSAVYLCASSSQGSNYGYTFGSGTRLTVV.